This passage covers 9 T cell receptor beta chains from one sample sequenced in a study of blood T cell repertoires in COVID-19. TCRdb's copy holds only in-frame clones and misses some; the assay was immunoSEQ multiplex PCR. The sample carries about 670,000 clones, about nine tenths recorded once. The source material was peripheral blood. The receptors were sampled from a woman between 18 and 29 years old with acute or convalescent COVID-19.

This chain joins TRBV5-4 and TRBJ2-7; 8 positions match TRBD1. Germline lookup yields CDR1 SGHNT and CDR2 YYREEE (reference sequence). The CDR3 loop spans 16 amino acids. V shed 0 bases, J shed 4 bases, and the junction held 9 bases outside the gene matches. CDR3 in DNA: TGTGCCAGCAGCTTGGGAGGGGGACAGGCGACTTACGAGCAGTACTTC. It specifies CASSLGGGQATYEQYF.

The chain carries TRBV30 and TRBJ1-4; TRBD1 is a possible D gene (6 bases). The germline V gene has CDR1 GTSNPN and CDR2 SVGIG (reference sequence). V gave up 4 bases and J gave up 4 bases, with 13 bases separating them. The CDR3 length is 14 residues. CDR3: CAWTEQGFNEKLFF. The CDR3 coding sequence is TGTGCCTGGACCGAACAGGGCTTTAATGAAAAACTGTTTTTT.

The chain joins TRBV4-1 to TRBJ2-4; D is possibly TRBD1 (5 bases). CDR3 length equals 16 residues. V lost 1 base, J lost 0 bases, and 10 bases lay in between. CDR1 is MGHRA and CDR2 is YSYEKL in the germline V gene. The CDR3: CASSQGQITAKNIQYF. The CDR3 nucleotides are TGCGCCAGCAGCCAAGGACAGATCACAGCCAAAAACATTCAGTACTTC.

DNA for the CDR3: TGTGCCTGGTTGAGTACCTACGAGCAGTACTTC. Its protein is CAWLSTYEQYF. This chain connects TRBV30 to TRBJ2-7; the D is unclear. V dropped 5 bases and J dropped 2 bases, with 7 bases sitting between them. The germline CDR1 and CDR2 sequences are GTSNPN and SVGIG (reference sequence). The CDR3 spans 11 residues.

About this clone itself: The likely explanation is a read error, given a far larger clone one base away. The same CDR3 arises from other DNA sequences in this sample as well. The V gene is TRBV4-1, the J gene TRBJ2-7, with TRBD2 matching 7 bases. The trim removed 0 bases at V and 0 bases at J, leaving 2 bases unmatched. This CDR3 comprises 15 residues. Per germline, CDR1 MGHRA and CDR2 YSYEKL. The CDR3 DNA reads as TGCGCCAGCAGCCAAGAGGGGGGGAGCTCCTACGAGCAGTACTTC. Protein sequence: CASSQEGGSSYEQYF.

The V and J genes are TRBV13 and TRBJ2-3; unclear D gene. The CDR3 consists of 13 residues. Germline CDR1 reads PRHDT; CDR2 reads FYEKMQ (reference sequence). V shed 0 bases and J shed 3 bases, with 4 bases lying between them. CDR3 sequence reads: CASSLGETDTQYF. The CDR3 region has the DNA TGTGCCAGCAGCTTAGGGGAGACAGATACGCAGTATTTT.

V usage is TRBV11-2 and J usage is TRBJ1-2; D is ambiguous. The CDR3 covers 12 residues. Trimming left V 5 bases short and J 4 bases short, with 8 bases between. Per germline, CDR1 SGHAT and CDR2 FQNNGV. CDR3: CASSGNSYGYTF. The CDR3, as DNA: TGTGCCAGCAGCGGCAACAGCTATGGCTACACCTTC.

V usage is TRBV5-4 and J usage is TRBJ2-1; a weak D match, TRBD2 (6 bases). The CDR3 spans 16 residues. V was clipped by 0 bases and J by 4 bases, with 14 bases between them. Germline lookup yields CDR1 SGHNT and CDR2 YYREEE (reference sequence). This CDR3 is CASSLGRWGDYNEQFF. Written as DNA, the CDR3 is TGTGCCAGCAGCTTGGGGAGGTGGGGGGATTACAATGAGCAGTTCTTC.

The rearrangement joins TRBV7-6 to TRBJ2-7, with TRBD1 as a possible D gene (6 bases). The V gene lost 2 bases and the J gene lost 5 bases, with 10 bases spanning the gap. Germline V lookup: CDR1 SGHVS, CDR2 FNYEAQ. This CDR3 has 13 amino acids. This CDR3 is CASSLWGRDEQYF. The CDR3 region has the DNA TGTGCCAGCAGCTTATGGGGGCGAGACGAGCAGTACTTC. Full variable domain (outside the CDR3, taken from reference TRBV7-6 and TRBJ2-7): GAGVSQSPRYKVTKRGQDVALRCDPISGHVSLYWYRQALGQGPEFLTYFNYEAQQDKSGLPNDRFSAERPEGSISTLTIQRTEQRDSAMYRCASSLWGRDEQYFGPGTRLTVT.